One sample yielded the 29 T cell receptor beta chains listed below, sequenced in a study of T cell changes during pregnancy in multiple sclerosis. Generated by immunoSEQ multiplex PCR, the TCRdb table keeps only in-frame clones and is missing some. The profile shows thousands of clones, over 75% of them singletons. Sequenced: CD4+ T cells from PBMCs (not recorded whether the cells were cultured). The receptors originated from a female patient with multiple sclerosis, enrolled in a pregnancy study. Some clones in this sample may be carry-over from other donors' samples.

The chain carries TRBV19 and TRBJ1-2, with no clear D. CDR1 is LNHDA, CDR2 SQIVND, per germline (reference sequence). CDR3 size: 12 residues. The germline V and J ends were trimmed by 6 bases and 12 bases, with 17 bases remaining between them. The CDR3 sequence is CASSPSGGLHTF. In nucleotides, the CDR3 is TGTGCCAGTAGCCCTTCAGGAGGGCTACACACCTTC.

The chain recombines TRBV19 with TRBJ1-1; 7 bases line up with TRBD1. With V trimmed by 5 bases and J by 8 bases, 5 bases remained unmatched. The CDR3 sequence is 12 residues long. Germline V gene lookup returns CDR1 LNHDA and CDR2 SQIVND (reference sequence). The CDR3 bases are TGTGCCAGTAGTGGATTGACAGGGGAAGCTTTCTTT. Protein sequence: CASSGLTGEAFF.

This clone showed up just a few times. A junction end diverges from the germline sequence, so it may reflect a read error. This rearrangement joins TRBV7-7 to TRBJ2-5; 7 nucleotides agree with TRBD2. Germline CDR1 and CDR2: SSHAT and FNYEAQ (reference sequence). CDR3 length equals 14 residues. For the CDR3, the DNA is TGTGCTAGCAGCTCCGTCGGGGGAGGGGAGACCCAGTACTTC. Its protein product is CASSSVGGGETQYF.

In DNA, the CDR3 is TGTGCCAGCGCGAGACAGGCTCTCCAAGAGACCCAGTACTTC. Amino acids: CASARQALQETQYF. The chain links TRBV6-5 to TRBJ2-5, with TRBD1 as a possible D gene (6 bases). Germline V gives CDR1 MNHEY, CDR2 SVGAGI. Trimming left V 8 bases short and J 1 base short, with 14 bases between. The CDR3 is 14 residues long.

J is TRBJ1-2 and V is TRBV2, with 7 bases matching TRBD1. With V trimmed by 1 base and J by 4 bases, 6 bases remained unmatched. The CDR3 spans 15 residues. The germline V gene encodes CDR1 SNHLY and CDR2 FYNNEI. Here the CDR3 DNA reads TGTGCCAGCAGTGAAGGGCGGACAGGCGTCTATGGCTACACCTTC. Its translation: CASSEGRTGVYGYTF.

V gene TRBV7-9 combines with J gene TRBJ2-5; 10 nucleotides line up with TRBD1. This CDR3 has 16 residues. Germline loops: CDR1 SEHNR, CDR2 FQNEAQ (reference sequence). The V and J ends lost 1 base and 2 bases, in that order; junction bases with no gene match: 4. CDR3 amino acids: CASSLGDRGPQETQYF. The CDR3 bases are TGTGCCAGCAGCTTAGGGGACAGGGGCCCACAAGAGACCCAGTACTTC.

V usage is TRBV7-2 and J usage is TRBJ2-1; TRBD1 or TRBD2 may be the D gene (5 bases each). The V gene lost 2 bases and the J gene lost 6 bases, with 14 bases spanning the gap. This CDR3 comprises 15 residues. Germline V gives CDR1 SGHTA, CDR2 FQGNSA. The CDR3 reads CASSLRVRGANEQFF. The CDR3 DNA follows: TGTGCCAGCAGCTTAAGAGTGAGAGGGGCCAATGAGCAGTTCTTC.

This chain connects TRBV6-1 to TRBJ2-7; possibly TRBD1 for D (6 bases). Trimming shortened V by 1 base and J by 3 bases, and 10 bases separated the two germline ends. The CDR3 spans 14 residues. CDR1 and CDR2 from the germline V gene are MNHNS and SASEGT. CDR3 in amino acids: CASSEGTDIYEQYF. The CDR3 coding sequence is TGTGCCAGCAGTGAAGGGACAGACATCTACGAGCAGTACTTC.

The V gene is TRBV28, the J gene TRBJ2-7; 8 nucleotides agree with TRBD1. The V segment lost 6 bases and the J segment 4 bases; nucleotides outside the gene matches: 14. The V gene's germline CDR1 is MDHEN and CDR2 SYDVKM. The CDR3 runs 16 residues. The CDR3 sequence is CASSAPIRTGRYEQYF. In DNA, the CDR3 is TGTGCCAGCAGCGCCCCAATCCGGACAGGGCGGTACGAGCAGTACTTC.

A few counts support this clone. The genes are TRBV10-1 and TRBJ1-1, with D unresolved. Looked up from germline, CDR1 is WNHNN and CDR2 is SYGVQD (reference sequence). This CDR3 contains 12 residues. The CDR3 nucleotides read TGCCCCCCTGGGCATGTGAACACTGAAGCTTTCTTT. The encoded protein is CPPGHVNTEAFF.

In this sample, this clone turned up once. V usage is TRBV7-2 and J usage is TRBJ2-1; D might be TRBD2 (7 bases). Germline CDR1 reads SGHTA; CDR2 reads FQGNSA. CDR3 length: 14 amino acids. Trimming removed 5 bases from V and 4 bases from J, with 12 bases in between. CDR3 protein: CASSRGALYNEQFF. CDR3 in DNA: TGTGCCAGCAGCCGGGGGGCCCTATACAATGAGCAGTTCTTC.

V usage is TRBV28 and J usage is TRBJ2-5; possible D gene TRBD1, 6 bases. Per germline, CDR1 MDHEN and CDR2 SYDVKM. The V gene lost 1 base and the J gene lost 2 bases, with 14 bases spanning the gap. The CDR3 runs to 16 residues. CDR3 protein: CASSLYTGWGQETQYF. The CDR3 bases are TGTGCCAGCAGTTTATATACAGGGTGGGGACAAGAGACCCAGTACTTC.

This chain joins TRBV30 and TRBJ2-5; D gene ambiguous. The CDR3 runs 11 residues. Looked up from germline, CDR1 is GTSNPN and CDR2 is SVGIG (reference sequence). The ends were cut back, 0 bases at V and 5 bases at J, with 4 bases in the middle. CDR3 bases: TGTGCCTGGAGTGTGGGGGAGACCCAGTACTTC. As protein: CAWSVGETQYF. Drawing the rest from reference TRBV30 and TRBJ2-5, the complete variable domain is SQTIHQWPATLVQPVGSPLSLECTVEGTSNPNLYWYRQAAGRGLQLLFYSVGIGQISSEVPQNLSASRPQDRQFILSSKKLLLSDSGFYLCAWSVGETQYFGPGTRLLVL.

The V call is TRBV9, the J call TRBJ2-7; 7 positions agree with TRBD1. The CDR3 covers 14 residues. The V and J ends lost 5 bases and 6 bases, in that order; junction bases with no gene match: 11. Germline CDR1 is SGDLS and CDR2 is YYNGEE. As DNA, the CDR3 is TGTGCCAGCAGTCCGGACAGGCATCTCTCCGAGCAGTACTTC. Translated: CASSPDRHLSEQYF.

The chain recombines TRBV2 with TRBJ1-1; no clear D. Trimming removed 7 bases from V and 0 bases from J, with 6 bases in between. The CDR3 covers 12 residues. The germline CDR1 and CDR2 sequences are SNHLY and FYNNEI. This CDR3 reads CASKYMNTEAFF. CDR3 DNA: TGTGCCAGCAAGTACATGAACACTGAAGCTTTCTTT.

V and J are TRBV19 and TRBJ1-1, with D possibly being TRBD1 (6 bases). With 1 base removed from V and 1 base from J, the gap between germline ends came to 16 bases. Germline V gene lookup returns CDR1 LNHDA and CDR2 SQIVND (reference sequence). The CDR3 consists of 17 residues. The CDR3 here is CASSIAGGRRKNTEAFF. CDR3 in DNA: TGTGCCAGTAGTATAGCGGGGGGCCGGAGAAAGAACACTGAAGCTTTCTTT.

CDR3 sequence: CASSLTGAGKKPEAFF. The CDR3 coding sequence is TGTGCCAGCAGCCTGACAGGTGCAGGGAAAAAGCCTGAAGCTTTCTTT. This sequence joins TRBV7-3 and TRBJ1-1; maybe TRBD1 (6 bases). This CDR3 is built from 16 residues. Trimming took 5 bases from V and 6 from J, leaving 22 bases between them. Germline V gene lookup returns CDR1 SGHTA and CDR2 FQGTGA.

DNA of the CDR3: TGTGCCTGGAGTATAAGTTTGGATTCACCCCTCCACTTT. It yields the protein CAWSISLDSPLHF. The V gene is TRBV30, the J gene TRBJ1-6; D not resolved. V shed 2 bases and J shed 8 bases, with 10 bases lying between them. In germline, CDR1 is GTSNPN, CDR2 SVGIG (reference sequence). This CDR3 has 13 amino acids.

This clone is deemed large (0.1 to 1%). This chain joins TRBV14 and TRBJ2-2; 7 bases align to TRBD1. From germline, CDR1 is SGHDN and CDR2 FVKESK. The CDR3 loop spans 16 amino acids. After removal of 4 bases from V and 5 bases from J, the junction contained 10 bases not matched to a gene. CDR3: CASSLKKGARTGELFF. In DNA, the CDR3 is TGTGCCAGCAGCCTTAAGAAGGGGGCAAGAACCGGGGAGCTGTTTTTT.

This clone was recorded once. The chain is built from TRBV2 and TRBJ2-4; 11 bases map to TRBD2. V trimming: 1 base; J trimming: 9 bases; junction bases outside the gene matches: 11. Germline assignment: CDR1 SNHLY and CDR2 FYNNEI. CDR3 length: 17 residues. CDR3 DNA sequence: TGTGCCAGCAGTGAAGTCTCCCTAGCGGGGGGAACGAGCATTCAGTACTTC. It translates to CASSEVSLAGGTSIQYF.

The chain employs TRBV6-5 and TRBJ2-2, with 9 bases lining up with TRBD1. With V trimmed by 6 bases and J by 3 bases, 5 bases remained unmatched. The CDR3 has 15 residues. Germline CDR1 MNHEY, CDR2 SVGAGI. The CDR3 protein is CASRWTGEDTGELFF. As DNA, the CDR3 is TGTGCCAGCAGATGGACAGGGGAGGACACCGGGGAGCTGTTTTTT.

This sequence joins TRBV2 and TRBJ2-7; 9 bases are shared with TRBD2. The V gene's germline CDR1 is SNHLY and CDR2 FYNNEI. This CDR3 contains 18 residues. V trimming: 5 bases; J trimming: 3 bases; junction bases outside the gene matches: 17. The CDR3 region is CASSFKGGLLAGLYEQYF. CDR3 nucleotides: TGTGCCAGCAGTTTCAAGGGGGGCCTACTAGCGGGCCTCTACGAGCAGTACTTC.

Written as DNA, the CDR3 is TGTGCCAGCTCCGGACTAGCGGGCAACACCGGGGAGCTGTTTTTT. Translation gives CASSGLAGNTGELFF. The chain has TRBV18 and TRBJ2-2, with 11 bases identical to TRBD2. The CDR3 runs 15 residues. CDR1 KGHSH and CDR2 LQKENI come from the germline V gene. The J segment lost 2 bases and the V segment lost 6 bases, leaving 2 bases of the junction unmatched.

This sequence joins TRBV6-1 and TRBJ2-7; 12 bases align to TRBD2. This CDR3 contains 13 residues. V trimming: 8 bases; J trimming: 7 bases; junction bases outside the gene matches: 6. Per the germline V gene, CDR1 is MNHNS and CDR2 is SASEGT. The DNA for the CDR3 is TGTGCCAGCTTGACTAGCGGGAGAGGGGAGCAGTACTTC. The encoded protein is CASLTSGRGEQYF.

The rearrangement joins TRBV25-1 to TRBJ2-1, with D maybe TRBD2 (6 bases). CDR1 MGHDK and CDR2 SYGVNS come from the germline V gene. This CDR3 has 17 amino acids. V lost 3 bases, J lost 5 bases, and 20 bases lay in between. For the CDR3, the DNA is TGTGCCAGCAGTGACCCTACCGTCGGCGGACTACACAATGAGCAGTTCTTC. As protein: CASSDPTVGGLHNEQFF.

The chain uses TRBV5-1 and TRBJ2-1; 11 nucleotides align to TRBD2. V shed 0 bases and J 9 bases; nucleotides not matched to a gene: 5. CDR3 length: 15 residues. In germline, CDR1 is SGHRS, CDR2 YFSETQ. As DNA, the CDR3 is TGCGCCAGCAGCTTGGAACTAGCGGGAGCAGGTGAGCAGTTCTTC. Translated: CASSLELAGAGEQFF.

The CDR3 nucleotides read TGTGCCAGCAGCCGGAACTCCGCGAACACCGGGGAGCTGTTTTTT. It yields the protein CASSRNSANTGELFF. V and J are TRBV11-3 and TRBJ2-2; no definite D call. CDR3 length equals 15 residues. The ends were cut back, 5 bases at V and 0 bases at J, with 10 bases in the middle. Germline V gene data show CDR1 as SGHNT and CDR2 as YENEEA.

V is TRBV7-9 and J is TRBJ1-1; D ambiguous. The CDR3 is 11 amino acids. Trimming stripped 3 bases from V and 8 bases from J, with 7 bases between. Germline CDR1 and CDR2: SEHNR and FQNEAQ (reference sequence). CDR3 nucleotide sequence: TGTGCCAGCAGCTTTGGACGGGAAGCTTTCTTT. This sequence encodes CASSFGREAFF.

Comments on this clone: The same CDR3 also results from other DNA sequences found in this sample. This chain links TRBV6-4 with TRBJ1-5, with D possibly being TRBD1 (5 bases). This CDR3 contains 15 residues. Trimming took off 9 bases at V and 2 bases at J, with 17 bases between the two ends. The germline CDR1 and CDR2 sequences are MRHNA and SNTAGT. The CDR3 loop is CASTMGPTGNQPQHF. DNA of the CDR3: TGTGCCAGTACAATGGGACCTACAGGCAATCAGCCCCAGCATTTT.